The following is a TCR beta chain sequence with its context. Its antigen is currently unknown. This sample was included in a study of cytomegalovirus exposure and HLA in healthy donors. Study-wide context: In terms of ancestry, the Caucasian-associated cluster contained around 79% of the roughly 400 genotyped donors. Study results and caveats: Upon later analysis, TCR association rates were observed to vary by HLA locus, being highest for DRB1 and lowest for HLA-C. Altogether, some 160 TCR beta chains were recorded as cytomegalovirus-associated.

CDR1 SGHDN and CDR2 FVKESK come from the germline V gene. The V and J ends lost 5 bases and 4 bases respectively, with 6 bases between them. CDR3 length equals 12 residues. PCR was performed using 60 Vbeta and 13 Jbeta primers. Authors' analysis steps: Later reanalysis found approximately 76 million unique TCR beta chains, around 11 million of them shared. The repertoire was sequenced with immunoSEQ multiplex PCR; TCRdb's copy has only in-frame clones and lacks some. D and trimming come from the DNA, and the V and J calls and clone size come from that table. This table has some 170,000 clones, 70% to 80% appearing once.

The chain recombines TRBV14 with TRBJ1-3; D is unclear. This TCR was sampled from a man aged 18-30 years in good health and CMV-seropositive. The source material was PBMCs. CDR3 amino acids: CASSFLGNTIYF. DNA for the CDR3: TGTGCCAGCAGCTTTCTGGGAAACACCATATATTTT. Supplemented by reference TRBV14 and TRBJ1-3, the full variable domain reads EAGVTQFPSHSVIEKGQTVTLRCDPISGHDNLYWYRRVMGKEIKFLLHFVKESKQDESGMPNNRFLAERTGGTYSTLKVQPAELEDSGVYFCASSFLGNTIYFGEGSWLTVV.